This T cell receptor beta chain was captured in a study of CD8+CD57+ T cells in acquired aplastic anemia. As to this clonotype: The antigen is undetermined. The junction departs from the called germline gene at one end, perhaps through a read error.

The length of the CDR3 is 14 residues. Looked up from germline, CDR1 is MGHRA and CDR2 is YSYEKL. Study-level findings and limits: Patients and healthy controls showed no significant CD8+ Simpson's diversity difference. The same twenty-nine CD8+ CDR3 sequences occurred in patients and in controls.

TCR beta VDJ and CDR3 profiling used genomic DNA as template. TCRdb ran MiXCR on the reads and lists one entry per CDR3 protein. Of some 180,000 distinct CDR3 sequences listed, about 50% are singletons. Patients chosen for sequencing had CD8+CD57+ cells that had expanded, as shown by flow cytometry. The J gene is TRBJ1-4, the V gene TRBV4-1, with D hard to call. The specimen was sorted CD4+, CD8+, or CD8+CD57+ T cells (not recorded which) from PBMCs. This TCR derives from a human donor with aplastic anemia. CDR3 DNA sequence: TGCGCCAGCAGCCAAGATAACGGGAATGAAGAACTGTTTTTT. Translated: CASSQDNGNEELFF.